This T cell receptor (beta chain) was profiled in a study of blood T cell repertoires in COVID-19 (dated by TCRdb to 2020 to 2021). At the level of the whole study: The collaborator samples originated in the United States, Italy and Spain and spanned the acute and convalescent phases of COVID-19. The repertoires were released in a freely available public database intended as a resource for research on the immune response to SARS-CoV-2. Deeply sampled blood TCRbeta repertoires from subjects exposed to, actively infected with, or recovered from COVID-19 were included in the dataset. Where HLA class I and class II types were available, the types were taken from metadata supplied by the sample provider, not from assay-based typing. The material from the prospective study consisted of cDNA or gDNA derived from T cells, B-cell-depleted T cells, or PBMCs. The sample metadata nearly always contained a de-identified subject ID, COVID-19 status, age in years and sex. Samples were obtained from the ongoing ImmuneRACE study (first 160 participants) and from about 1,300 subjects provided by 6 global collaborators. The research as a whole found: How much clinical and demographic metadata was included differed by source and by participant, and the metadata was provided uncurated.

TCRbeta CDR3 regions were amplified from genomic DNA by means of the immunoSEQ Assay, a bias-controlled multiplex PCR. As for how the authors treated the data: Nucleated cell counts per sample were estimated from amplification of reference gene primers within the assay. To quantify the absolute abundance of each unique TCRbeta CDR3 rearrangement, sequence reads were collapsed and filtered. For each sample, productive Simpson clonality was calculated by taking the square root of Simpson's diversity index across productive rearrangements. Not all clones reach the TCRdb copy of this immuneACCESS table, which keeps in-frame sequences only. Checked studies attribute under half of the gap to unresolved V genes and leave the rest unexplained. That table gives V, J and clone size, and the DNA gave D and trimming. In all, the sample holds around 220,000 clones, and around 75% of those were seen once. The ten largest clonotypes hold approximately 5.3% of the sample.

For this clone: Its antigen target is currently unknown. One end of the junction varies from germline; a read error may be responsible.

The collaborating institutions used their own protocols to collect whole blood in K2EDTA tubes. For TCRbeta analysis, collaborator samples were shipped as frozen whole blood, as isolated PBMCs, or as DNA extracted from either sample type. The CDR3 has 11 amino acids, counting the end cysteine and phenylalanine. Only the CDR3 portion is preserved as DNA: 33 bases, with reading frame beginning at the first base. For CDR1 and CDR2, the germline V gene lists MNHEY and SVGAGI. Recombination linked TRBV6-5 to TRBJ2-7, with no D gene named confidently. The specimen sequenced was peripheral blood. This receptor was obtained from a human donor in a cohort sampled during active COVID-19. The DNA reads as follows: TGTGCCAGCAGTCACTCCTACGAGCAGTACTTC. This gives the protein CASSHSYEQYF.